These 15 T cell receptor beta chains were sequenced from one sample in a study of CD8+ T cells in alopecia areata. Investigators isolated RNA and reverse transcribed it into cDNA to act as the sequencing template. Some clones are missing from TCRdb's copy, which holds only in-frame ones; the method was immunoSEQ multiplex PCR. The data show 150,000 or so clones, 87% seen once. The sequencing here drew on CD8+ T cells sorted from blood, taken at week 0. The receptors here all came from a human donor with alopecia areata.

This chain links TRBV28 with TRBJ2-7, with TRBD1 as a possible D gene (6 bases). Trimming stripped 1 base from V and 4 bases from J, with 17 bases between. Germline V gene lookup returns CDR1 MDHEN and CDR2 SYDVKM. This CDR3 region has 16 residues. CDR3 sequence: CASSLFSRGREYEQYF. CDR3 DNA: TGTGCCAGCAGTTTATTTAGCAGGGGAAGGGAGTACGAGCAGTACTTC. Supplemented by reference TRBV28 and TRBJ2-7, the full variable domain reads DVKVTQSSRYLVKRTGEKVFLECVQDMDHENMFWYRQDPGLGLRLIYFSYDVKMKEKGDIPEGYSVSREKKERFSLILESASTNQTSMYLCASSLFSRGREYEQYFGPGTRLTVT.

The chain links TRBV5-6 to TRBJ2-4; 9 bases are a match to TRBD1. Germline V gene sequence: CDR1 SGHDT, CDR2 YYEEEE. The ends lost 3 bases at V and 0 bases at J; junction bases unmatched: 1. This CDR3 comprises 15 residues. The DNA of the CDR3 is TGTGCCAGCAGCTCGACAGGGGGAGCCAAAAACATTCAGTACTTC. Its protein is CASSSTGGAKNIQYF.

The rearrangement joins TRBV27 to TRBJ2-7; TRBD1 agrees at 7 bases. The germline gives CDR1 MNHEY, CDR2 SMNVEV (reference sequence). Germline trimming cut 4 bases from V and 2 bases from J; bases unmatched to any gene: 5. This CDR3 has 14 residues. The CDR3 DNA reads as TGTGCCAGCAGTTATCAGGGACAGACCTACGAGCAGTACTTC. Protein product: CASSYQGQTYEQYF.

The V gene is TRBV6-1, the J gene TRBJ1-5, with TRBD1 matching over 12 bases. Per the germline V gene, CDR1 is MNHNS and CDR2 is SASEGT. J gave up 6 bases and V 6 bases, and 6 bases lay outside the gene matches. The CDR3 covers 15 residues. Here the CDR3 reads CASRRDRGLGQPQHF. Here the CDR3 DNA reads TGTGCCAGCAGGAGGGACAGGGGGCTCGGTCAGCCCCAGCATTTT.

This chain links TRBV4-1 with TRBJ2-1, with D maybe TRBD2 (5 bases). The germline CDR1 and CDR2 sequences are MGHRA and YSYEKL. The CDR3 runs to 16 residues. Trimming cost V 0 bases and J 8 bases, with 17 bases left between them. CDR3 residues: CASSQEIPRAGDEQFF. CDR3 bases: TGCGCCAGCAGCCAAGAAATCCCGCGGGCGGGCGATGAGCAGTTCTTC.

The chain is built from TRBV5-1 and TRBJ2-5; 10 positions match TRBD1. Germline values: CDR1 SGHRS, CDR2 YFSETQ. Trimming took 4 bases from V and 2 from J; bases not matched to a gene: 8. CDR3 length equals 16 residues. CDR3 DNA sequence: TGCGCCAGCAGCAGACCGGGACAGGGGACTCAAGAGACCCAGTACTTC. Its protein is CASSRPGQGTQETQYF.

V and J are TRBV20-1 and TRBJ2-1; D remains ambiguous. V was cut by 7 bases and J by 7 bases, with 11 bases left in between. Looked up from germline, CDR1 is DFQATT and CDR2 is SNEGSKA (reference sequence). The CDR3 contains 11 residues. CDR3 sequence reads: CSGPFGNEQFF. Here the CDR3 DNA reads TGCAGTGGACCGTTTGGGAATGAGCAGTTCTTC.

The rearrangement uses TRBV4-1 and TRBJ2-1; 11 nucleotides align to TRBD1. Germline-derived CDR1 and CDR2 are MGHRA and YSYEKL. The junction had 5 bases not matched to a gene; V was cut back by 4 bases and J by 6 bases. The CDR3 totals 15 residues. CDR3 in amino acids: CASSPGDRGANEQFF. In DNA form, the CDR3 reads TGCGCCAGCAGCCCCGGGGACAGGGGGGCCAATGAGCAGTTCTTC.

The chain joins TRBV4-2 to TRBJ2-7; TRBD2 agrees at 9 bases. This CDR3 comprises 18 residues. The germline gives CDR1 LGHNA, CDR2 YNFKEQ. The junction had 9 bases not matched to a gene; V was cut back by 0 bases and J by 0 bases. Here the CDR3 DNA reads TGTGCCAGCAGCCAAGATCTCCCTAGCGGGGAACTCTCCTACGAGCAGTACTTC. It translates to CASSQDLPSGELSYEQYF.

J is TRBJ2-3 and V is TRBV7-7; possibly TRBD2 for D (5 bases). This CDR3 has 14 residues. V lost 3 bases, J lost 0 bases, and 7 bases lay in between. Looked up from germline, CDR1 is SSHAT and CDR2 is FNYEAQ (reference sequence). CDR3 sequence: CASSFSGSTDTQYF. The CDR3 nucleotides read TGTGCCAGCAGCTTCTCGGGGAGCACAGATACGCAGTATTTT.

The rearrangement links TRBV5-1 to TRBJ2-5; D is undetermined. V lost 2 bases and J lost 5, with 4 bases in between. This CDR3 region has 11 residues. Germline assignment: CDR1 SGHRS and CDR2 YFSETQ. The CDR3 is CASSFGETQYF. The DNA of the CDR3 is TGCGCCAGCAGCTTCGGCGAGACCCAGTACTTC. The full variable domain, in which reference TRBV5-1 and TRBJ2-5 provide the parts outside the CDR3, is KAGVTQTPRYLIKTRGQQVTLSCSPISGHRSVSWYQQTPGQGLQFLFEYFSETQRNKGNFPGRFSGRQFSNSRSEMNVSTLELGDSALYLCASSFGETQYFGPGTRLLVL.

This clone has a single count. The chain joins TRBV4-1 to TRBJ2-7; TRBD1 is a possible D gene (6 bases). This CDR3 comprises 14 residues. The V end was cut by 4 bases, the J end by 3 bases, with 13 bases between. Germline loops: CDR1 MGHRA, CDR2 YSYEKL. CDR3 loop: CASSRGRGNYEQYF. CDR3 in DNA: TGCGCCAGCAGCCGGGGCAGGGGAAACTACGAGCAGTACTTC.

The chain links TRBV6-6 to TRBJ1-1; D ambiguous. The CDR3 contains 13 residues. Trimming pared 5 bases from V and 3 bases from J, leaving 10 bases between. Per the germline V gene, CDR1 is MNHNY and CDR2 is SVGAGI (reference sequence). The CDR3 sequence: CASSTRVDTEAFF. The CDR3 DNA is TGTGCCAGCAGTACCCGGGTGGACACTGAAGCTTTCTTT.

Here the CDR3 DNA reads TGTGCCAGCAGTGTACGGGGCCTCTCCTACGAGCAGTACTTC. This translates into CASSVRGLSYEQYF. This sequence joins TRBV6-5 and TRBJ2-7; D possibly uses TRBD1 or TRBD2 (5 bases each). V was shortened by 5 bases and J by 0 bases, with 11 bases between the two germline ends. Germline V gene data show CDR1 as MNHEY and CDR2 as SVGAGI. The CDR3 is made up of 14 amino acids.

This sequence joins TRBV5-1 and TRBJ1-4; TRBD1 agrees at 8 bases. The V gene end was trimmed by 6 bases and the J gene end by 6 bases; junction bases not matched to a gene: 10. Germline values: CDR1 SGHRS, CDR2 YFSETQ. This CDR3 is 15 amino acids long. In DNA form, the CDR3 reads TGCGCCAGCACCTTCAGGGGGCTTGAGGATGAAAAACTGTTTTTT. This encodes CASTFRGLEDEKLFF. The entire variable domain, with the rest obtained from reference TRBV5-1 and TRBJ1-4, is as follows: KAGVTQTPRYLIKTRGQQVTLSCSPISGHRSVSWYQQTPGQGLQFLFEYFSETQRNKGNFPGRFSGRQFSNSRSEMNVSTLELGDSALYLCASTFRGLEDEKLFFGSGTQLSVL.